This entry lists 12 T cell receptor beta chains sequenced from one sample in a study of T-cell reconstitution after alpha-beta-depleted transplantation in children. Using unique molecular identifiers, the investigators prepared the TCRbeta library. TCRdb used MiXCR to reprocess the PCR reads, holding one entry per CDR3 protein. The repertoire consists of about 120,000 distinct CDR3 sequences, with under 13% occurring once and the leading ten covering 8% to 9.5%. The sample consisted of PBMCs from the stem cell graft donor, taken from the stem cell graft. Source of these receptors: a human donor who donated a stem cell graft to a child with acute lymphoblastic leukemia.

This clonotype was recorded at least ten times. The genes are TRBV7-2 and TRBJ2-1, with a weak D call TRBD1 (6 bases). Looked up from germline, CDR1 is SGHTA and CDR2 is FQGNSA. Trimming took 5 bases from V and 0 from J, leaving 17 bases between them. The CDR3 is 17 residues long. The chain's CDR3 is CASSPGQFRSSYNEQFF. CDR3 nucleotide sequence: TGTGCCAGCAGCCCTGGACAGTTTCGCAGCTCCTACAATGAGCAGTTCTTC.

The chain carries TRBV5-1 and TRBJ2-5; D is undetermined. The CDR3 extends over 12 amino acids. The ends were cut back, 5 bases at V and 5 bases at J, with 10 bases in the middle. Germline V CDR1 and CDR2: SGHRS, YFSETQ. The CDR3 is CASSSYEETQYF. DNA of the CDR3: TGCGCCAGCAGTAGCTACGAGGAGACCCAGTACTTC.

Ten or more counts support this clonotype. J is TRBJ2-7 and V is TRBV7-9; 7 bases match TRBD1. The V and J ends lost 5 bases and 2 bases, in that order; junction bases with no gene match: 9. This CDR3 has 15 amino acids. The germline V gene has CDR1 SEHNR and CDR2 FQNEAQ (reference sequence). CDR3 bases: TGTGCCAGCAGCCCCCCCCAGGGGGTGGCCTACGAGCAGTACTTC. This codes for CASSPPQGVAYEQYF.

This clonotype was counted ten times or more. The chain employs TRBV5-1 and TRBJ2-1; 10 bases fit TRBD2. CDR1 and CDR2 from the germline V gene are SGHRS and YFSETQ. Unmatched junction bases numbered 6, after V lost 1 base and J lost 8 bases. CDR3 size: 15 residues. CDR3 DNA sequence: TGCGCCAGCAGCTTGACTAGCGGGGCTTGGCATGAGCAGTTCTTC. Amino acids: CASSLTSGAWHEQFF.

This clonotype was counted many times. V usage is TRBV11-2 and J usage is TRBJ2-3, with TRBD2 matching over 13 bases. V dropped 0 bases and J dropped 7; count of bases not matched to a gene: 4. The germline gives CDR1 SGHAT, CDR2 FQNNGV. The CDR3 sequence is 16 residues long. This CDR3 reads CASSLELAGGGNTQYF. The CDR3 coding sequence is TGTGCCAGCAGCTTAGAACTAGCGGGAGGGGGGAATACGCAGTATTTT.

This clonotype showed up many times. The chain uses TRBV14 and TRBJ1-4; D remains ambiguous. Per the germline V gene, CDR1 is SGHDN and CDR2 is FVKESK. Trimming pared 1 base from V and 5 bases from J, leaving 20 bases between. This CDR3 comprises 18 residues. CDR3 DNA sequence: TGTGCCAGCAGCCAAGGTTTCGGGGTGAGGACCTTGAATGAAAAACTGTTTTTT. The encoded protein is CASSQGFGVRTLNEKLFF.

As regards this clonotype: This sequence may be a read error, since a much larger clone differs from it by one base. The chain joins TRBV11-2 to TRBJ2-3, with D perhaps TRBD1 or TRBD2 (5 bases each). Germline V gene data show CDR1 as SGHAT and CDR2 as FQNNGV. CDR3 size: 16 residues. As DNA, the CDR3 is TGTGCCAGCAGCTTAGGTGAGGGGCGCCGCACAGATACGCAGAATTTT. Translated, it gives CASSLGEGRRTDTQNF.

This clonotype was detected ten times or more. This chain uses TRBV14 with TRBJ2-7; D is unresolved. V was cut by 0 bases and J by 2 bases, with 14 bases left in between. The CDR3 runs 16 residues. Germline CDR1 SGHDN, CDR2 FVKESK. This CDR3 is CASSQDEADRTYEQYF. CDR3 DNA: TGTGCCAGCAGCCAAGATGAGGCGGACCGAACCTACGAGCAGTACTTC.

This clonotype was counted at least ten times. Germline is not matched at one junction end, which may reflect a read error. This chain uses TRBV6-1 with TRBJ1-6; D is possibly TRBD1 (5 bases). The CDR3 runs 15 residues. Per the germline V gene, CDR1 is MNHNS and CDR2 is SASEGT. The CDR3, as DNA: TGCGCCAGCAACAATCCCAGGGCCTCCAATTCACCCCTCCACTTT. Amino acids: CASNNPRASNSPLHF.

This clonotype was seen at least ten times. The chain has TRBV5-1 and TRBJ2-5; the match to TRBD2 covers 12 bases. Unmatched junction bases numbered 10, after V lost 0 bases and J lost 4 bases. Per the germline V gene, CDR1 is SGHRS and CDR2 is YFSETQ. This CDR3 spans 18 amino acids. CDR3 loop: CASSLGLAGAVSGETQYF. The CDR3 nucleotides read TGCGCCAGCAGCTTGGGACTAGCGGGAGCGGTAAGCGGAGAGACCCAGTACTTC.

At least ten counts were recorded for this clonotype. The genes are TRBV20-1 and TRBJ2-1; D assignment may be TRBD1 or TRBD2 (5 bases each). Trimming removed 6 bases at V and 7 bases at J, with 19 bases between. The CDR3 sequence is 14 residues long. The germline V gene has CDR1 DFQATT and CDR2 SNEGSKA (reference sequence). CDR3 region: CSAGRSVGGNEQFF. DNA of the CDR3: TGCAGTGCGGGAAGGTCGGTTGGGGGAAATGAGCAGTTCTTC.

This clonotype was observed many times. This chain joins TRBV29-1 and TRBJ2-1; tentative D call: TRBD1 (6 bases). The germline V and J ends were trimmed by 5 bases and 2 bases, with 19 bases remaining between them. Germline V gene data show CDR1 as SQVTM and CDR2 as ANQGSEA. The CDR3 is made up of 16 amino acids. This chain's CDR3 is CSVQHRVSGTYNEQFF. The CDR3 nucleotides read TGCAGCGTTCAACACAGGGTATCTGGCACCTACAATGAGCAGTTCTTC.